This TCR beta chain derives from a study of blood T cells in healthy people across ages. Broader study findings: Unknown donor CMV status possibly confounded expanded clonotype changes. Per million T cells, the diversity of TCR beta decreased roughly linearly as age advanced.

Combining a sample-barcoded 5' primer with a J-beta primer mix, a second PCR ran for 7 to 11 cycles. Paired-end reads containing CDR3 totaled no fewer than 2.5 million for each sample. TCRdb re-analysed the 5' RACE reads in MiXCR, keeping a single row per CDR3 protein. The table lists approximately 1.5 million distinct CDR3 sequences, approximately 43% of them singletons. The V and J ends lost 3 bases and 5 bases respectively, with 10 bases between them. Germline CDR1 SNHLY, CDR2 FYNNEI. CDR3 length: 13 residues. This clonotype was seen a handful of times. Its specificity is not known. The chain combines TRBV2 with TRBJ2-5; tentative D call: TRBD1 (5 bases). The TCR sequence derives from a woman aged 18-29 years in good health. The sequencing sample was made of blood. Written as DNA, the CDR3 is TGTGCCAGCAGTGAGGGGCTTCAGGAGACCCAGTACTTC. The encoded protein is CASSEGLQETQYF.